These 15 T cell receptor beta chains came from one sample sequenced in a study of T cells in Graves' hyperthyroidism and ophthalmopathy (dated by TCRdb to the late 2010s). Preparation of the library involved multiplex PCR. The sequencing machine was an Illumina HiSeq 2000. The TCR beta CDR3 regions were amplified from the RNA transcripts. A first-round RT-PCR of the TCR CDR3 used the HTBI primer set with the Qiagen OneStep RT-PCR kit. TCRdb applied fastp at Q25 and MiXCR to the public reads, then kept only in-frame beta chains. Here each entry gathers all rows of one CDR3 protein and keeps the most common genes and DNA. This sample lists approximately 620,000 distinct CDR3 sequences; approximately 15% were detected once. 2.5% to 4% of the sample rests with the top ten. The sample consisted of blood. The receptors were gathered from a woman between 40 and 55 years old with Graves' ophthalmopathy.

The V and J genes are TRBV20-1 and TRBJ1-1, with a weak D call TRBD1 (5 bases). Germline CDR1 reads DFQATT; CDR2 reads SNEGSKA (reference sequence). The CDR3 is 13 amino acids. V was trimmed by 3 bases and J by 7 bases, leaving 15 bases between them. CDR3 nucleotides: TGCAGTGCTAGGGGACGGCTTATGGGTGAAGCTTTCTTT. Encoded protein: CSARGRLMGEAFF.

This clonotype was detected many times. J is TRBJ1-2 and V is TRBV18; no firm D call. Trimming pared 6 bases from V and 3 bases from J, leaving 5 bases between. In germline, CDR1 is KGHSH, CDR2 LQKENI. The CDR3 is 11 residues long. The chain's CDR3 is CASSPDYGYTF. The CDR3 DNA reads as TGTGCCAGCTCTCCCGACTATGGCTACACCTTC.

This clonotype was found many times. The CDR3 DNA is TGTGCCAGCAGTTTAGCGCTAAGTAGGGGGCTTGGGATGGATCAGCCCCAGCATTTT. This codes for CASSLALSRGLGMDQPQHF. The genes are TRBV12-3 or TRBV12-4 and TRBJ1-5; 7 bases are a match to TRBD1. This CDR3 comprises 19 residues. Losses at the gene ends were 0 bases for V and 5 bases for J; bases not matched to a gene: 16.

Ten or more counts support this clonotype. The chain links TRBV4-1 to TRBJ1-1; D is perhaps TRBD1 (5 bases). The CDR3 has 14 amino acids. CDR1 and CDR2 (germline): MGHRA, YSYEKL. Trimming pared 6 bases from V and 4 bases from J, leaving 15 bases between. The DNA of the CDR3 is TGCGCCAGCAGGGGACTCCTTTGGGGCACTGAAGCTTTCTTT. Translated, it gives CASRGLLWGTEAFF.

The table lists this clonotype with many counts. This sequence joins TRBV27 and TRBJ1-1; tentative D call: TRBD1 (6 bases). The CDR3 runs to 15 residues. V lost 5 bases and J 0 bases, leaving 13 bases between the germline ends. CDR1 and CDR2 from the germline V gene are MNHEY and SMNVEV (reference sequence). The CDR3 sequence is CASSPRGRMNTEAFF. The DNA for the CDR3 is TGTGCCAGCAGTCCCAGGGGAAGGATGAACACTGAAGCTTTCTTT.

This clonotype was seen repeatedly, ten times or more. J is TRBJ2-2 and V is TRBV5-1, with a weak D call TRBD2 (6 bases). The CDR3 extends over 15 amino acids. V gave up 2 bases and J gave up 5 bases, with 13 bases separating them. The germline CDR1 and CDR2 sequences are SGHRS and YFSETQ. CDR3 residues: CASSLDGSWTGELFF. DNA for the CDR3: TGCGCCAGCAGCTTAGACGGGAGCTGGACCGGGGAGCTGTTTTTT.

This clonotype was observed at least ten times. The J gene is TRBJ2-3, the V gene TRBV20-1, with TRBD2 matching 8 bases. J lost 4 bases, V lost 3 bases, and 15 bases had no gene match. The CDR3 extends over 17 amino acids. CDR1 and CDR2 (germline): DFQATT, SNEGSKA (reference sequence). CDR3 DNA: TGCAGTGCTAGGGCTATCCCACGGGGGGGCAGTGCAGATACGCAGTATTTT. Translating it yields CSARAIPRGGSADTQYF.

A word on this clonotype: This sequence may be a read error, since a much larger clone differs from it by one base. The CDR3 here is CARSRQAEKLFF. The DNA for the CDR3 is TGTGCCCGGAGTCGACAGGCTGAAAAACTGTTTTTT. The chain carries TRBV30 and TRBJ1-4; a possible D gene is TRBD1 (6 bases). The CDR3 contains 12 residues. The germline gives CDR1 GTSNPN, CDR2 SVGIG (reference sequence).

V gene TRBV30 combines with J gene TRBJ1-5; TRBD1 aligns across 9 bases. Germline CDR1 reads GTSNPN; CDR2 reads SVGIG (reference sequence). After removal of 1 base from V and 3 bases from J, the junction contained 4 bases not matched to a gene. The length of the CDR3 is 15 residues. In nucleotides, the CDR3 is TGTGCCTGGAGTGCGACAGGGGGATACAATCAGCCCCAGCATTTT. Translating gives CAWSATGGYNQPQHF.

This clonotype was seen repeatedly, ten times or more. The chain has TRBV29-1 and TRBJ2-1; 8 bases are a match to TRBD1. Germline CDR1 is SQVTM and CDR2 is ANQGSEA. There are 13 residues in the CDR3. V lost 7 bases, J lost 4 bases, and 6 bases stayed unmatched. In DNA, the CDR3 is TGCAGCGCCAAGGACAGGGAGTACAATGAGCAGTTCTTC. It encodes CSAKDREYNEQFF.

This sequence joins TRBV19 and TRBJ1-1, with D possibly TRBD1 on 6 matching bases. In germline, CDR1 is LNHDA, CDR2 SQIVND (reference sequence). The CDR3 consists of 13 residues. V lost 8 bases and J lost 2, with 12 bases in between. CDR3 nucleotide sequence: TGTGCCAGTGAGGACAGAACTAACACTGAAGCTTTCTTT. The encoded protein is CASEDRTNTEAFF. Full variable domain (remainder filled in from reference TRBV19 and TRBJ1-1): DGGITQSPKYLFRKEGQNVTLSCEQNLNHDAMYWYRQDPGQGLRLIYYSQIVNDFQKGDIAEGYSVSREKKESFPLTVTSAQKNPTAFYLCASEDRTNTEAFFGQGTRLTVV.

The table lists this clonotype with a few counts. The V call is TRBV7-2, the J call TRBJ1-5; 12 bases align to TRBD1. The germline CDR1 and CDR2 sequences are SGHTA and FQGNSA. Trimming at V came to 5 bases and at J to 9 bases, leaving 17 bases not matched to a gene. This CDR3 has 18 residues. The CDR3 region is CASSPTGQGASPGWPQHF. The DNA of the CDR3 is TGTGCCAGCAGCCCGACGGGACAGGGGGCGTCCCCCGGTTGGCCCCAGCATTTT.

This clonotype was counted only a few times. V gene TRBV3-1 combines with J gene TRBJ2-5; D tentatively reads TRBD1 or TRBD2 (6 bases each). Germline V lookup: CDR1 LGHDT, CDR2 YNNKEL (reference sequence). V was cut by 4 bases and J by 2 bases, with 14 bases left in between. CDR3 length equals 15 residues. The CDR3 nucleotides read TGTGCCAGCAGCCTCCTCCCGGGGGCGCAAGAGACCCAGTACTTC. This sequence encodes CASSLLPGAQETQYF.

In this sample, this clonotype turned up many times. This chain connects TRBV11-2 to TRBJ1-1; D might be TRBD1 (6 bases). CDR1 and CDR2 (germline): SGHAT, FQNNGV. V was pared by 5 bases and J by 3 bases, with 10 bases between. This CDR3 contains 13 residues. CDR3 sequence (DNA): TGTGCCAGCAGCCGTAAGGGGGACACTGAAGCTTTCTTT. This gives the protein CASSRKGDTEAFF.

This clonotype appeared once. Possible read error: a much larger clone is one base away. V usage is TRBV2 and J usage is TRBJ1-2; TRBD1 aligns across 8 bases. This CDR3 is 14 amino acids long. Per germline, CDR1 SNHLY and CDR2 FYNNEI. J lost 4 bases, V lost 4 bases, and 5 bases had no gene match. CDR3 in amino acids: CASSGQGHSYGYTF. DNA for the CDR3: TGTGCCAGCAGTGGACAGGGGCATAGCTATGGCTACACCTTC.